This paragraph reports one TCR beta chain. The table lists this clone with a count of one. The antigen it binds to is not known. No base-level quality is on record; no much larger clone is a single base apart. Interpreted using the paper, the time point label stands for: baseline before first vaccination. Vaccinee samples were obtained from the UK trials COV001 and COV002, which included a single-blind randomized controlled phase 2/3 trial of AZD1222 (ChAdOx1 nCoV-19) in healthy adults. For TCRbeta chain sequencing, PBMC samples from trial participants were taken at day 0 and at day 28 after the second dose. The sample originates from a study of T cell responses to AZD1222 COVID-19 vaccine listed by TCRdb under 2021. Regarding the complete study: AZD1222 recipients whose second dose came at about 4 weeks and those whose second dose came at about 12 weeks were combined into one group, since spike-specific TCR depth and breadth did not differ between the two schedules. TCR sequencing covered 230 or so trial participants: 200 to 220 given two doses of AZD1222 and about 26 given two doses of MenACWY control vaccine. Trial participants were enrolled by age into subgroups of 18-55, 56-69 and 70-plus years, and around 150, 29 and 61 TCR-sequenced participants, respectively, were included in these subgroups. Overall study outcomes, separate from this receptor: Most participants were white British and females outnumbered males, and the authors suggested that clonal diversity may have been underestimated. No day 14 peak-response samples were available, so repertoires were characterized only after the peak T cell response. Conclusions about previously exposed vaccinees are limited, since just a handful of AZD1222 recipients were seropositive for SARS-CoV-2 at baseline. In the small 56-69-year group, the increase in depth fell short of significance, most likely because of low power. Vaccine-associated CD4 TCRs spanned the whole spike protein, with dominant responses in regions 160-218 and 743-854. After two AZD1222 doses, both the breadth and the depth of spike-specific TCRs were significantly higher than at day 0 and than in MenACWY recipients. Nearly half of unique spike-specific TCRs reportedly recognized epitopes outside regions mutated in the B.1.351 and B.1.1.7 variants.

The CDR3 regions of human TCRbeta chains were analyzed by immunosequencing. Turning to the authors' computational methods: Repertoire TCRs were matched against a reference library of SARS-CoV-2-specific TCRs generated with the MIRA antigen-specificity platform. Breadth meant the fraction of unique TCRs that were SARS-CoV-2-associated, whereas depth meant the fraction of total T cells that were SARS-CoV-2-associated. Using the MIRA data, each spike-specific TCR was assigned both to the spike region to which the TCR was reactive and to a CD4 or CD8 class. Log10-transformed breadth and depth values were compared by one-way ANOVA with Sidak's multiple comparisons tests. Entries here come from immuneACCESS through TCRdb and include only in-frame sequences with V and J called. Some clones fail to appear in such tables; in the studies checked, an unresolved V gene covers under half of the shortfall, and the cause of the remainder is unknown. V and J calls and clone size are those listed in that table; D and trimming were worked out from the DNA. The table for this sample lists 100,000 to 150,000 clones; around 92% of them were counted only once. In total, the top ten clones hold approximately 1% of the sample.

The sequence was collected from an adult in good health. This sample comprised peripheral blood, obtained on day 0 of AZD1222 vaccination.

The CDR3 amino acid sequence is: CASAGGSDYTF. Read as DNA, the sequence is TGCGCCAGCGCGGGGGGAAGCGACTACACCTTC. Recombination connected TRBV5-1 to TRBJ1-2; matching of 5 bases hints at TRBD1 as the D gene. At the junction V is shortened by 7 bases and J by 10 bases, with 14 bases in between. Measured from the cysteine to the phenylalanine, the CDR3 is 11 residues long. CDR3 DNA only is kept here, 33 bases in frame from base 1. Taken from the germline V gene, the CDR1 and CDR2 loops are SGHRS and YFSETQ.